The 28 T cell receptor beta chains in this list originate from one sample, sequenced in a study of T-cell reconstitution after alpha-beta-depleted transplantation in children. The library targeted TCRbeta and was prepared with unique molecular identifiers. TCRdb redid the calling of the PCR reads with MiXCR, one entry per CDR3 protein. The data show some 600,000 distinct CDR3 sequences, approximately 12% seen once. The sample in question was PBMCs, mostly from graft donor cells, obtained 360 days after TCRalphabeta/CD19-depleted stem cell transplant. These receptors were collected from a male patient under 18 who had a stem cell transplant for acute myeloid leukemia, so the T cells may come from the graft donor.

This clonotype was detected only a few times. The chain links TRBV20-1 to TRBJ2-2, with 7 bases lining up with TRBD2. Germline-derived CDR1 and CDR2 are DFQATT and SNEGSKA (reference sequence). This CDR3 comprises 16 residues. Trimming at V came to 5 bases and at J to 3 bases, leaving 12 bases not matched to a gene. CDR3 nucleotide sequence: TGCAGTGCTCCCCTTGTTTACGGGAGGCACACCGGGGAGCTGTTTTTT. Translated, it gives CSAPLVYGRHTGELFF.

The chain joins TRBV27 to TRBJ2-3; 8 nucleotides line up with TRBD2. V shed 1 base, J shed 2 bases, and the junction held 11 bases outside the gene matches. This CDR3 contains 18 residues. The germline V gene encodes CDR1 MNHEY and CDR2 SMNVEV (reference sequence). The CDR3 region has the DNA TGTGCCAGCAGTTTATTGACTAGCGCAATGGGTAACACAGATACGCAGTATTTT. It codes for CASSLLTSAMGNTDTQYF.

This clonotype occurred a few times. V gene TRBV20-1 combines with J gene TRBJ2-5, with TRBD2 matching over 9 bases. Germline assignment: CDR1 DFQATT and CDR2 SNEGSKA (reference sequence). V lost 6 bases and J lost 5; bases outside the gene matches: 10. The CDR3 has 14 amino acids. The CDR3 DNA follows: TGCAGTGCCCGGCGGGAGGGCCTCTGGGAGACCCAGTACTTC. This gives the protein CSARREGLWETQYF.

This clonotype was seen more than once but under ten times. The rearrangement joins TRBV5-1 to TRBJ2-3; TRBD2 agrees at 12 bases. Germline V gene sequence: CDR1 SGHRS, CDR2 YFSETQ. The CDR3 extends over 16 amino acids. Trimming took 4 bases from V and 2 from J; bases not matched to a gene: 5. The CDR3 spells CASSGRLAGATDTQYF. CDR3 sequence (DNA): TGCGCCAGCAGCGGAAGACTAGCGGGAGCCACAGATACGCAGTATTTT.

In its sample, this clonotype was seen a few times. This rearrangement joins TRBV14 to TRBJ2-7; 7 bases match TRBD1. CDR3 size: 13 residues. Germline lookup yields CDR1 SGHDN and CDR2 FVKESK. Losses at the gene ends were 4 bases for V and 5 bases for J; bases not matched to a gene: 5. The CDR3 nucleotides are TGTGCCAGCAGCCCACAGGGGCTGCACGAGCAGTACTTC. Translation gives CASSPQGLHEQYF.

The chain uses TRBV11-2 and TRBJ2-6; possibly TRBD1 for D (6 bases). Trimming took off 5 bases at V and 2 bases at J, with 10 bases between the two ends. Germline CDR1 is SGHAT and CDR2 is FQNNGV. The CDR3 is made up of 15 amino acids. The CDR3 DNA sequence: TGTGCCAGCAGCCAGGGGTGGACTGGGGCCAACGTCCTGACTTTC. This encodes CASSQGWTGANVLTF.

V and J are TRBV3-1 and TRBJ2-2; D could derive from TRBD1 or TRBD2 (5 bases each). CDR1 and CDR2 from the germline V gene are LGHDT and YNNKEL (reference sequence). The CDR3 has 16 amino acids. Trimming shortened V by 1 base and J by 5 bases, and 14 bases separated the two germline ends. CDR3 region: CASSQGGQGLTGELFF. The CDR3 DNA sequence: TGTGCCAGCAGCCAAGGAGGGCAGGGATTGACCGGGGAGCTGTTTTTT.

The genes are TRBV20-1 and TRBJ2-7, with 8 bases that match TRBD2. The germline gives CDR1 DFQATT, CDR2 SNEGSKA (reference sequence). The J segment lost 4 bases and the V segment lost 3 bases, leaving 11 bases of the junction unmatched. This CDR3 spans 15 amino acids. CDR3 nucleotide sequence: TGCAGTGCTAGGGCCCCTAGCGGGCCCTCATACGAGCAGTACTTC. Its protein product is CSARAPSGPSYEQYF.

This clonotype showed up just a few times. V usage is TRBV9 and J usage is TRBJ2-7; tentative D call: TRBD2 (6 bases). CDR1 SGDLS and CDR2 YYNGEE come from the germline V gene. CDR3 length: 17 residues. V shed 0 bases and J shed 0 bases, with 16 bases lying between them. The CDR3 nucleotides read TGTGCCAGCAGCGTAGGACCGGGAGTGCCCCTCTCCTACGAGCAGTACTTC. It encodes CASSVGPGVPLSYEQYF.

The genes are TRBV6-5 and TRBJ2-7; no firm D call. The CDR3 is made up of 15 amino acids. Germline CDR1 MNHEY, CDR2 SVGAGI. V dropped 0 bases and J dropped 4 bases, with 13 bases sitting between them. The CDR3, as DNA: TGTGCCAGCAGTTACTCAGGCGATAGAATTTACGAGCAGTACTTC. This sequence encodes CASSYSGDRIYEQYF.

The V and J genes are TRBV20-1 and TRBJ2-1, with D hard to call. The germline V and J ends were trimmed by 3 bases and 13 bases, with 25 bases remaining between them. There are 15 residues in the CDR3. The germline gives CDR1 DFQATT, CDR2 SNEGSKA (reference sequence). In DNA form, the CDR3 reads TGCAGTGCTAGTGGGCAAAATAGCCTTTCGAAAATTCAGTTCTTC. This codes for CSASGQNSLSKIQFF.

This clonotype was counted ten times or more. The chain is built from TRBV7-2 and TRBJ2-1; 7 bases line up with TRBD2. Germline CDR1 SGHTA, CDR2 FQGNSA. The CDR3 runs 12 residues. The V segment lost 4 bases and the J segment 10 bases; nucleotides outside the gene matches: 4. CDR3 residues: CASSSAGPEQFF. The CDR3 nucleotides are TGTGCCAGCAGCTCAGCGGGGCCGGAGCAGTTCTTC.

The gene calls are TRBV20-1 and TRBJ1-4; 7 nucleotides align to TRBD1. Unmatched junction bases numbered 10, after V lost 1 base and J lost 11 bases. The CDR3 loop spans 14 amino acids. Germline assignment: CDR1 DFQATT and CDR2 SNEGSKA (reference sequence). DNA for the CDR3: TGCAGTGCTAGAGTGGAACAGGGGAATCGGAAACTGTTTTTT. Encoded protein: CSARVEQGNRKLFF.

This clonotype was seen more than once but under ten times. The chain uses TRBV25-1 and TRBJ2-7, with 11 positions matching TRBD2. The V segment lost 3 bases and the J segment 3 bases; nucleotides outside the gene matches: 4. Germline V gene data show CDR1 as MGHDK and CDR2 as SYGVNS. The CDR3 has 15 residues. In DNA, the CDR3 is TGTGCCAGCAGTGAGACTAGCGGGGTTTACTACGAGCAGTACTTC. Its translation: CASSETSGVYYEQYF.

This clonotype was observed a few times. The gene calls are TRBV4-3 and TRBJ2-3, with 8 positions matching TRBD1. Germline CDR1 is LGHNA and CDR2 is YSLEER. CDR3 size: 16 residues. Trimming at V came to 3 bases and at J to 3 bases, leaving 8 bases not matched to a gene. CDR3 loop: CASSHGQGAGTDTQYF. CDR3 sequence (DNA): TGCGCCAGCAGCCATGGGCAGGGGGCGGGGACAGATACGCAGTATTTT.

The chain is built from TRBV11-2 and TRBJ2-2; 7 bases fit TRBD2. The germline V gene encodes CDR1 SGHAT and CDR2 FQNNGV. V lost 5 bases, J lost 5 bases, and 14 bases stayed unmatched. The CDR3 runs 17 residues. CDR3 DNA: TGTGCCAGCAGCCATATACGGCGGGAGTCGTCAACCGGGGAGCTGTTTTTT. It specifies CASSHIRRESSTGELFF.

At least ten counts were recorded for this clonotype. CDR3 amino acids: CASSRPDRAQETQYF. CDR3 nucleotides: TGTGCCAGCAGCCGCCCCGACAGGGCCCAAGAGACCCAGTACTTC. The chain employs TRBV3-1 and TRBJ2-5, with 7 bases lining up with TRBD1. Germline loops: CDR1 LGHDT, CDR2 YNNKEL (reference sequence). J lost 1 base, V lost 4 bases, and 6 bases had no gene match. This CDR3 is built from 15 residues.

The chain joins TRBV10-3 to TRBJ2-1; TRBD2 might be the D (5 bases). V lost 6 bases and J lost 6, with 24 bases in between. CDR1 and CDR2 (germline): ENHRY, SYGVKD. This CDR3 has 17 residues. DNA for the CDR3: TGTGCCATCAGCCTCCGGGGAGTTGCGGAGATGATCAATGAGCAGTTCTTC. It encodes CAISLRGVAEMINEQFF.

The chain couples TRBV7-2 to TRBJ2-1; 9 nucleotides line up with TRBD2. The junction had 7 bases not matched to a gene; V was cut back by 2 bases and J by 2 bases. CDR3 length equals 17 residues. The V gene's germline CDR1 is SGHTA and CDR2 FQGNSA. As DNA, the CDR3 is TGTGCCAGCAGCTTAAGTCTAGCGGGATCTACCTACAATGAGCAGTTCTTC. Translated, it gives CASSLSLAGSTYNEQFF.

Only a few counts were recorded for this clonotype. This CDR3 is CASSLRRVTYEQYF. Written as DNA, the CDR3 is TGTGCCAGCAGTTTGAGGCGGGTGACCTACGAGCAGTACTTC. The chain recombines TRBV27 with TRBJ2-7; TRBD2 is a possible D gene (5 bases). The CDR3 covers 14 residues. The V and J ends lost 3 bases and 2 bases respectively, with 11 bases between them. CDR1 MNHEY and CDR2 SMNVEV come from the germline V gene (reference sequence).

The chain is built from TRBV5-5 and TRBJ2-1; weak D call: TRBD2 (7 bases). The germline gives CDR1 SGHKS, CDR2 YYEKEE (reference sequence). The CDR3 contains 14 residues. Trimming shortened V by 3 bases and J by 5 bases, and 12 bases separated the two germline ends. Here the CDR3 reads CASSWRGGHNEQFF. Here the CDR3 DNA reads TGTGCCAGCAGCTGGAGGGGGGGCCACAATGAGCAGTTCTTC.

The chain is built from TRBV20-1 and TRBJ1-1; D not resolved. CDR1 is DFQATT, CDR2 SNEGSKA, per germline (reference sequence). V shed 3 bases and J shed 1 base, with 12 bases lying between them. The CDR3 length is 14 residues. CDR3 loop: CSASGVRENTEAFF. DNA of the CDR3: TGCAGTGCTAGCGGTGTGAGGGAGAACACTGAAGCTTTCTTT.

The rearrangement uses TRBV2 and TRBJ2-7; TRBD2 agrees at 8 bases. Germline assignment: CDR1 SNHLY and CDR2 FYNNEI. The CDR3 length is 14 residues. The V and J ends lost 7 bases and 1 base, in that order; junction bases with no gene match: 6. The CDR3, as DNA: TGTGCCAGCACGCCGGGACTAGTTTCCTACGAGCAGTACTTC. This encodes CASTPGLVSYEQYF.

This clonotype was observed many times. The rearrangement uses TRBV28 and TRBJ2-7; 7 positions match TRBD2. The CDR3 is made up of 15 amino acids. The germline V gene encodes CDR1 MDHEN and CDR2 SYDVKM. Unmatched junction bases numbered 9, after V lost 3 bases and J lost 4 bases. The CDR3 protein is CASSFPAGLPYEQYF. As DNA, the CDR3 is TGTGCCAGCAGTTTCCCAGCGGGGTTGCCTTACGAGCAGTACTTC.

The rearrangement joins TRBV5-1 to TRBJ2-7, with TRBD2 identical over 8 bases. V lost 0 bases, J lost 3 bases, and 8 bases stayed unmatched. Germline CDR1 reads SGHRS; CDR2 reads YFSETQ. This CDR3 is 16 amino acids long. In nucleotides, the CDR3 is TGCGCCAGCAGCTTGGAAGGACTAGCAACCTACTACGAGCAGTACTTC. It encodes CASSLEGLATYYEQYF.

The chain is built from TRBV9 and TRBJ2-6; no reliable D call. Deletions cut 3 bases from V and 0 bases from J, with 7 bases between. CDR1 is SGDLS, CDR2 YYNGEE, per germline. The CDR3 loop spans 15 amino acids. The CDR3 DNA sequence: TGTGCCAGCAGCGAGGGTATCTCTGGGGCCAACGTCCTGACTTTC. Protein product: CASSEGISGANVLTF. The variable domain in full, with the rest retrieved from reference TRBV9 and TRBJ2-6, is DSGVTQTPKHLITATGQRVTLRCSPRSGDLSVYWYQQSLDQGLQFLIQYYNGEERAKGNILERFSAQQFPDLHSELNLSSLELGDSALYFCASSEGISGANVLTFGAGSRLTVL.

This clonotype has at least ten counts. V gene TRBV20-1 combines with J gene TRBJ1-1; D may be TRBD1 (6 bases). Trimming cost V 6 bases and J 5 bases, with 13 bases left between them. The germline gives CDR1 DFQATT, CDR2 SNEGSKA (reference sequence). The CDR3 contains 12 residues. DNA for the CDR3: TGCAGTGCAAATCCACAGGGTACTGAAGCTTTCTTT. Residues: CSANPQGTEAFF.

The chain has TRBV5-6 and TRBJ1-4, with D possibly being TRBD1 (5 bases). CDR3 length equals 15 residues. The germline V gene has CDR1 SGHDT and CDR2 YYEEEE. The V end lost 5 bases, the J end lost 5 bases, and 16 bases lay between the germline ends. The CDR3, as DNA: TGTGCCAGCAGGCTGGAAGGAACAGGCAATGAAAAACTGTTTTTT. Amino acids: CASRLEGTGNEKLFF.